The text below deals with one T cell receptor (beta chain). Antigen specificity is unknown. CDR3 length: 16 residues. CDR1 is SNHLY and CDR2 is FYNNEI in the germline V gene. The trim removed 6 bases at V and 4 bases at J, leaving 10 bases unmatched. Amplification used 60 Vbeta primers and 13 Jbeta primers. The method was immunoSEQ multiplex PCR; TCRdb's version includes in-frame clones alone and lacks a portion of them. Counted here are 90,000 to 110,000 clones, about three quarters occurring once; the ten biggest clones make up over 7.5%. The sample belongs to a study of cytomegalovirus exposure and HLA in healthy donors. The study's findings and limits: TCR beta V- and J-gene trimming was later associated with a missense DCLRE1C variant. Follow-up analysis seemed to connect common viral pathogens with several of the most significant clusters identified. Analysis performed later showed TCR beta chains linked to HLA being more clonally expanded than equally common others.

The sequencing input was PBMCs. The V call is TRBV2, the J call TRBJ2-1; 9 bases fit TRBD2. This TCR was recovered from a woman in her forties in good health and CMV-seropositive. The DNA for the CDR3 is TGTGCCAGCAGGAAGTCAGCGGGAGGAACTTACAATGAGCAGTTCTTC. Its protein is CASRKSAGGTYNEQFF.